This T cell receptor beta chain appears in the sequencing data of a study of regulatory T cells in long-lasting Graves disease. Study-wide results and caveats: Whereas about a thousand public clonotypes were shared by new patients, persistent patients shared more, at some 2,900. Examination was confined to peripheral blood, excluding thyroid tissue.

A note on this clonotype: Its target is not known. A far larger clone lies a single base away; this is likely a read error. The missing conserved phenylalanine or tryptophan at the end of this CDR3 makes a read error likely.

TCR beta libraries were built with iRepertoire HTBI primers and Arm-PCR of CDR3 regions. Authors' analysis steps: Samples collectively showed 60 to 75 TRBV and 11 to 15 TRBJ segments. MiXCR, run by TCRdb on the multiplex PCR reads, gives a single entry per CDR3 protein. The V and J calls come from TCRdb's annotation, not from the publication. Here the sample spans fewer than 350,000 distinct CDR3 sequences, over 15% being singletons. The germline CDR1 and CDR2 sequences are SNHLY and FYNNEI. There are 15 residues in the CDR3. Trimming stripped 10 bases from V and 2 bases from J, with 20 bases between. The sample's time point: newly diagnosed GD, antithyroid drugs for less than 3 months. The authors made the TCR library using RNA they extracted from PBMCs. Investigators report Graves' disease was diagnosed under American Thyroid Association guidelines.

Source: peripheral blood mononuclear cells (PBMCs), taken at new diagnosis, from a patient treated with antithyroid drugs. This sequence joins TRBV2 and TRBJ2-5; tentatively, D is TRBD1 or TRBD2 (6 bases each). This receptor was identified in a female donor with Graves disease. Here the CDR3 DNA reads TGTGCCACCAGCGCCCCCGGGGGCCGTCAAGAGACCCAGTACCTC. Protein: CATSAPGGRQETQYL.